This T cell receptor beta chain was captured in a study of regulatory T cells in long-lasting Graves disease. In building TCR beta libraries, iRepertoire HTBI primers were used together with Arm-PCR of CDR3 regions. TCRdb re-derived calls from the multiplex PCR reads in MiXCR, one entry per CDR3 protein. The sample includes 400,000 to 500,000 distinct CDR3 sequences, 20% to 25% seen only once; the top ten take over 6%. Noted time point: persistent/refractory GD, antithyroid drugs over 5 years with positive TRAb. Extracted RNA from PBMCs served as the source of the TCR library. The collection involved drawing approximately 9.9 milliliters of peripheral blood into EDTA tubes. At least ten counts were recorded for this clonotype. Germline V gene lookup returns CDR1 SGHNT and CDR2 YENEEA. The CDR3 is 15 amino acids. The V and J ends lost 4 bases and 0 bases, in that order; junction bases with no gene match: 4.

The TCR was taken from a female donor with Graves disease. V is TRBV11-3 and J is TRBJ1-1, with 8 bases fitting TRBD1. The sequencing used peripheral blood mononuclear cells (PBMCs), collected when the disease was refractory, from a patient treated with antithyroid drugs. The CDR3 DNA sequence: TGTGCCAGCAGCTCCCGGACAGGGATGAACACTGAAGCTTTCTTT. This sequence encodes CASSSRTGMNTEAFF.